This T cell receptor beta chain was sequenced during a study of T cell clonotyping in hematopoietic cell transplantation. Study-level findings and limits: Broader posttransplant TCR repertoire diversity was predicted by graft donor and pretransplant recipient Inverse Simpson Index values. Pathologically expanded recipient clonotypes increased progressively from day 30 to day 180 as diversity fell. At the given depth, recipient repertoires were over 95% de novo clonotypes.

Remarks on this clone: The antigen is undetermined.

The protocol was immunoSEQ multiplex PCR, while the TCRdb copy is restricted to in-frame clones and leaves out a portion. The sample holds roughly 4,800 clones, around a fifth seen once. CDR3 length equals 14 residues. V gave up 6 bases and J gave up 3 bases; unmatched junction bases: 7. Germline V gives CDR1 SGHDN, CDR2 FVKESK. Sequences were derived from PBMCs, sampled 180 days after allogeneic stem cell transplant. The sequence was collected from a male patient aged 18-29 years who had an allogeneic stem cell transplant, so the T cells may come from the graft donor. Some clones in this sample may be carry-over from other donors' samples. This rearrangement joins TRBV14 to TRBJ2-7, with TRBD2 matching 8 bases. The CDR3 DNA reads TGTGCCAGCAGGGCCGGGACTAGTCTCTACGAGCAGTACTTC. This sequence encodes CASRAGTSLYEQYF.